This entry describes one T cell receptor beta chain. This sample is part of a study of T-cell reconstitution after alpha-beta-depleted transplantation in children. Unique molecular identifiers were built into the TCRbeta library. TCRdb reprocessed the PCR reads with MiXCR, giving one entry per CDR3 protein. The sample holds 500,000 or so distinct CDR3 sequences, about 30% seen once. This CDR3 spans 11 amino acids. V dropped 7 bases and J dropped 7; count of bases not matched to a gene: 6. Germline V gives CDR1 SQVTM, CDR2 ANQGSEA. This sequence originates from a human donor who donated a stem cell graft to a child with aplastic anemia. Sequenced here: PBMCs from the stem cell graft donor, sampled from the stem cell graft. This chain joins TRBV29-1 and TRBJ1-2, with 7 bases that match TRBD1. CDR3 DNA: TGCAGCGCCGGACAGGCGGGTGGCTACACCTTC. This sequence encodes CSAGQAGGYTF.